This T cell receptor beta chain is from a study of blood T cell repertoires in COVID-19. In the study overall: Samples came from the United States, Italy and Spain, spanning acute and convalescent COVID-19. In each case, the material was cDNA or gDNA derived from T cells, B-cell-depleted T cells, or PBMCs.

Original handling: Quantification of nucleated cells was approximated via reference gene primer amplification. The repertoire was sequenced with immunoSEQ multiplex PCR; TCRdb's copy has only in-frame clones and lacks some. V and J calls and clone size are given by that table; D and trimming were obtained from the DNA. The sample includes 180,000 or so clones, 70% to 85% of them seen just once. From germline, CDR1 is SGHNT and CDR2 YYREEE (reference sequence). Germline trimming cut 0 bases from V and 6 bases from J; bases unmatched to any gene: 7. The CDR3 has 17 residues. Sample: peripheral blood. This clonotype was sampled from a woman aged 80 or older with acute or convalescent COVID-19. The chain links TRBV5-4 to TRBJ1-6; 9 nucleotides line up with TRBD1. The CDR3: CASSLVGGTGSNSPLHF. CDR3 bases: TGTGCCAGCAGCTTGGTTGGTGGGACAGGGAGTAATTCACCCCTCCACTTT.